This T cell receptor (beta chain) appears in the sequencing data of a study of T-cell reconstitution after alpha-beta-depleted transplantation in children. A library of TCRbeta sequences, prepared with unique molecular identifiers, was generated. Each CDR3 protein gets one entry after TCRdb re-called the PCR reads with MiXCR. The repertoire consists of around 90,000 distinct CDR3 sequences, with 15% to 17% occurring once and the leading ten covering about 18%. Study-level points and caveats: Surviving recipient T cells and thymic progenitors accounted for the high day-60 TCRbeta diversity observed in some patients.

CDR1 and CDR2 from the germline V gene are SNHLY and FYNNEI. V was pared by 4 bases and J by 3 bases, with 12 bases between. The CDR3 is 15 amino acids. In its sample, this clonotype was seen many times. The target antigen is unknown. The receptor's source is a male patient aged 2-15 years who had a stem cell transplant for acute lymphoblastic leukemia, so the T cells may come from the graft donor. This rearrangement joins TRBV2 to TRBJ1-4; perhaps TRBD1 as D (5 bases). The starting material was PBMCs, mostly from graft donor cells, obtained 180 days after TCRalphabeta/CD19-depleted stem cell transplant. CDR3 sequence reads: CASSAYGGSNEKLFF. The CDR3 DNA sequence: TGTGCCAGCAGTGCCTATGGGGGGTCTAATGAAAAACTGTTTTTT.